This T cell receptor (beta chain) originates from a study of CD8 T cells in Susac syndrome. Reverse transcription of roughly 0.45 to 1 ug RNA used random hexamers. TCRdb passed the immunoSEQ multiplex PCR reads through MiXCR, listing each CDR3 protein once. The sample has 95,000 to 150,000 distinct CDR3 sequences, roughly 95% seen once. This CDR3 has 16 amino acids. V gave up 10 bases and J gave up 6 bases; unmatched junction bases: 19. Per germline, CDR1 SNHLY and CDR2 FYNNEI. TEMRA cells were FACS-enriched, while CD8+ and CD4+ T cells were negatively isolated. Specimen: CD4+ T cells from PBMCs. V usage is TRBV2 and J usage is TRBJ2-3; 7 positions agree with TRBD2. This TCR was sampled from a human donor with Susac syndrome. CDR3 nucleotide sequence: TGTGCCACCCCTCCCGGCTGGACTAGGCACACGGATACGCAGTATTTT. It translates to CATPPGWTRHTDTQYF.